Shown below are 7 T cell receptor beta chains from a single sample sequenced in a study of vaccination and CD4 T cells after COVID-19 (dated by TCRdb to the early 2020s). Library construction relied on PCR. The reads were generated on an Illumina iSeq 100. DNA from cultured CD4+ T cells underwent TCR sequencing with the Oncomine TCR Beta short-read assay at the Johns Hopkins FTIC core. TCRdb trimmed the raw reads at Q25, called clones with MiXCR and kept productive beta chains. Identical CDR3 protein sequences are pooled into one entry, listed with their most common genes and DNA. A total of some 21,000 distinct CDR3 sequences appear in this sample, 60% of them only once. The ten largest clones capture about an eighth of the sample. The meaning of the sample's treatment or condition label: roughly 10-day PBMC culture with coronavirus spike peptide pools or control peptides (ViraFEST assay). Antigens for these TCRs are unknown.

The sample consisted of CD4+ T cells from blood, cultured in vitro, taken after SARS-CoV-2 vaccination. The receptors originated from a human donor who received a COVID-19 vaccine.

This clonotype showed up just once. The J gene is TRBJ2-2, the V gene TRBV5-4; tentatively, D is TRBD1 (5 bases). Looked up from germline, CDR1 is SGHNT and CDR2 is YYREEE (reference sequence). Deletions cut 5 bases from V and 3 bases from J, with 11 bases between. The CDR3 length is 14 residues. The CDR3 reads CASRVGADTGELFF. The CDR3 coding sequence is TGTGCCAGCAGGGTAGGGGCGGACACCGGGGAGCTGTTTTTT.

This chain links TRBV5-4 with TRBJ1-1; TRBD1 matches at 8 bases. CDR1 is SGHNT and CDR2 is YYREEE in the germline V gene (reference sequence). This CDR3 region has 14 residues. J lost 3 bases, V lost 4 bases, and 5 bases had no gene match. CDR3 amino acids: CASSNGQGDTEAFF. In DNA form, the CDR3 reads TGTGCCAGCAGCAACGGACAGGGTGACACTGAAGCTTTCTTT. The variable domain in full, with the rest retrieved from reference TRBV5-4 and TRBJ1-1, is ETGVTQSPTHLIKTRGQQVTLRCSSQSGHNTVSWYQQALGQGPQFIFQYYREEENGRGNFPPRFSGLQFPNYSSELNVNALELDDSALYLCASSNGQGDTEAFFGQGTRLTVV.

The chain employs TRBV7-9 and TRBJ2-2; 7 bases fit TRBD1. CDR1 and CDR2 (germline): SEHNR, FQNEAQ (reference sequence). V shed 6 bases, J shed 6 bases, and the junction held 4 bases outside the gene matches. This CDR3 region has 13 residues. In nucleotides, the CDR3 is TGTGCCAGCAGACAGACAGGGCCCGGGGAGCTGTTTTTT. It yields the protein CASRQTGPGELFF.

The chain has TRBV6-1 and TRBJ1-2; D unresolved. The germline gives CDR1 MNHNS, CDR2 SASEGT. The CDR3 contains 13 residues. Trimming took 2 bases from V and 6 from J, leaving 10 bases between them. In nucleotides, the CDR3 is TGTGCCAGCAGTGAAAGGGCAAGCGATGGCTACACCTTC. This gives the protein CASSERASDGYTF.

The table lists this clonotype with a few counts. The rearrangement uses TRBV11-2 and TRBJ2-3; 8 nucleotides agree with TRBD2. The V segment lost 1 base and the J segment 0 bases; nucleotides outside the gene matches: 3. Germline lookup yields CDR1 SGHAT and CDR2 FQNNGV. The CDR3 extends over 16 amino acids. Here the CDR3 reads CASSLAGGGSTDTQYF. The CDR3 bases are TGTGCCAGCAGCTTAGCTGGCGGGGGGAGCACAGATACGCAGTATTTT.

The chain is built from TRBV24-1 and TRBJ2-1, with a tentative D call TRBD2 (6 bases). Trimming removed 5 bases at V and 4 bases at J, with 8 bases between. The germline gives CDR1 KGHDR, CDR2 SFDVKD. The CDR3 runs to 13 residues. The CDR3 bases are TGTGCCACCAGTGTGGGAGGATACAATGAGCAGTTCTTC. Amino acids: CATSVGGYNEQFF.

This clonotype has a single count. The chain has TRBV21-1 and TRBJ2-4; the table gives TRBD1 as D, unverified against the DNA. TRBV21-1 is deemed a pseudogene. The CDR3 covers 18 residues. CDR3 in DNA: TGTGCCAGCAGCATCCGGACAGGGCGGACTTTGAATGAAAACATTCAGTACTTC. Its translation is CASSIRTGRTLNENIQYF.